A selection of T cell receptor beta chains follows, all from one sample in a study of cytomegalovirus exposure and HLA in healthy donors. Profiled with immunoSEQ multiplex PCR; TCRdb holds only in-frame clones, not every one. Counted here are about 220,000 clones, 80% to 85% occurring once; the ten biggest clones make up roughly 0.71%. The sequenced material came from PBMCs. These receptor sequences come from a boy aged 2 to 9 in good health and CMV-seronegative. The CDR3 runs from the conserved cysteine through the conserved F or W. A D gene is named only where the DNA matches it firmly. Clone size is not always given. Where it is, it says once, few, many or a class for expanded clones.

V gene	J gene	clone size	D gene	CDR3 protein	CDR3 DNA
TRBV6-1	TRBJ2-7	NA	NA	CASSDRQGGSYEQHF	TGTGCCAGCAGTGATAGGCAGGGAGGTTCCTACGAGCAGCACTTC
TRBV2	TRBJ2-7	NA	TRBD2	CASSGLAVYEQYF	TGTGCCAGCAGCGGACTAGCGGTGTACGAGCAGTACTTC
TRBV9	TRBJ1-4	NA	TRBD1	CASSATGVNEKLFF	TGTGCCAGCAGCGCGACAGGGGTAAATGAAAAACTGTTTTTT
TRBV7-2	TRBJ2-7	NA	NA	CASSLAGTYEQYF	TGTGCCAGCAGCTTGGCAGGGACCTACGAGCAGTACTTC
TRBV7-9	TRBJ2-5	NA	TRBD2	CASSPPLRREGRETQYF	TGTGCCAGCAGCCCTCCCCTACGGCGGGAGGGCCGGGAGACCCAGTACTTC
TRBV9	TRBJ1-1	NA	NA	CASSAGQTEAFF	TGTGCCAGCAGCGCCGGACAGACTGAAGCTTTCTTT
TRBV5-1	TRBJ2-1	NA	NA	CASSLAGAYNEQFF	TGCGCCAGCAGCTTGGCCGGGGCCTACAATGAGCAGTTCTTC
TRBV29-1	TRBJ2-7	NA	TRBD1	CSCGQGSFYEQYF	TGCAGCTGCGGACAGGGGTCCTTTTACGAGCAGTACTTC
TRBV7-6	TRBJ2-5	NA	TRBD2	CASSLVLAGETQYF	TGTGCCAGCAGCTTAGTTCTAGCGGGAGAGACCCAGTACTTC
TRBV18	TRBJ2-2	NA	NA	CASSPERTGLYTGELFF	TGTGCCAGCTCACCTGAGAGAACAGGGCTGTACACCGGGGAGCTGTTTTTT
TRBV27	TRBJ2-5	NA	TRBD1	CASSLLGGSYQETQYF	TGTGCCAGCAGTTTACTAGGGGGCTCGTACCAAGAGACCCAGTACTTC
TRBV4-1	TRBJ2-3	NA	NA	CASSQGLSTDTQYF	TGCGCCAGCAGCCAGGGACTCAGCACAGATACGCAGTATTTT
TRBV6-1	TRBJ2-1	NA	TRBD2	CASRRGLASNNEQFF	TGTGCCAGCAGGAGGGGACTAGCGTCGAATAATGAGCAGTTCTTC
TRBV27	TRBJ1-4	NA	NA	CASSSGGKLFF	TGTGCCAGCAGTTCTGGAGGAAAACTGTTTTTT
TRBV9	TRBJ2-5	NA	NA	CASSVARSILLQETQYF	TGTGCCAGCAGCGTAGCCCGGAGTATACTACTCCAAGAGACCCAGTACTTC
TRBV19	TRBJ2-3	NA	NA	CASSKFWAGTQYF	TGTGCCAGTAGTAAATTCTGGGCTGGTACGCAGTATTTT
TRBV7-2	TRBJ1-2	once	TRBD1	CASSPSQGEPYGYTF	TGTGCCAGCAGCCCGAGCCAGGGGGAACCCTATGGCTACACCTTC
TRBV19	TRBJ2-2	once	NA	CASSIRVTGELFF	TGTGCCAGTAGTATTCGGGTTACCGGGGAGCTGTTTTTT
TRBV6-1	TRBJ1-6	NA	TRBD1	CASSEARSGTGEPYSPLHF	TGTGCCAGCAGTGAAGCCCGTTCCGGGACAGGGGAACCCTATTCACCCCTCCACTTT
TRBV5-6	TRBJ2-4	few	TRBD2	CASSHRLAGAKNIQYF	TGTGCCAGCAGCCATCGACTAGCGGGAGCCAAAAACATTCAGTACTTC
TRBV9	TRBJ1-6	NA	NA	CASSVTTSYNSPLHF	TGTGCCAGCAGCGTTACGACATCCTATAATTCACCCCTCCACTTT
TRBV15	TRBJ2-2	NA	TRBD1	CATSRPPGQGSTGELFF	TGTGCCACCAGCAGACCCCCGGGACAGGGGAGCACCGGGGAGCTGTTTTTT
TRBV6-6	TRBJ2-7	NA	TRBD1	CASGDRGQAYEQYF	TGTGCCAGCGGCGACCGGGGACAGGCCTACGAGCAGTACTTC
TRBV11-1	TRBJ2-6	NA	TRBD1	CASSNRQGEASGANVLTF	TGTGCCAGCAGCAACCGACAGGGGGAGGCCTCTGGGGCCAACGTCCTGACTTTC
TRBV9	TRBJ2-3	once	TRBD2	CASSPGLAAITDTQYF	TGTGCCAGCAGCCCCGGACTAGCGGCAATCACAGATACGCAGTATTTT
TRBV19	TRBJ2-1	NA	NA	CASSSDGRDNEQFF	TGTGCCAGTAGTTCGGACGGGAGAGATAATGAGCAGTTCTTC
TRBV9	TRBJ1-5	NA	TRBD1	CASSVGQGTQPQHF	TGTGCCAGCAGCGTAGGACAGGGAACTCAGCCCCAGCATTTT
TRBV2	TRBJ1-2	NA	NA	CASSPGVSYGYTF	TGTGCCAGCAGTCCCGGGGTTTCTTATGGCTACACCTTC
TRBV2	TRBJ2-7	NA	TRBD1	CAAGGTEYEQYF	TGTGCCGCAGGGGGAACAGAGTACGAGCAGTACTTC
TRBV11-2	TRBJ2-3	once	TRBD2	CASSLGLAGVWSTDTQYF	TGTGCCAGCAGCTTGGGACTAGCGGGAGTATGGAGCACAGATACGCAGTATTTT
TRBV30	TRBJ1-1	few	NA	CAWSITRAGTEAFF	TGTGCCTGGAGTATAACCAGAGCGGGCACTGAAGCTTTCTTT
TRBV21-1	TRBJ1-2	NA	NA	CASSLGGRAGGYTF	TGTGCCAGCAGCTTGGGGGGGCGCGCCGGTGGCTACACCTTC
TRBV6-6	TRBJ2-7	NA	NA	CASSYPTASGEQYF	TGTGCCAGCAGTTACCCGACGGCGTCGGGCGAGCAGTACTTC